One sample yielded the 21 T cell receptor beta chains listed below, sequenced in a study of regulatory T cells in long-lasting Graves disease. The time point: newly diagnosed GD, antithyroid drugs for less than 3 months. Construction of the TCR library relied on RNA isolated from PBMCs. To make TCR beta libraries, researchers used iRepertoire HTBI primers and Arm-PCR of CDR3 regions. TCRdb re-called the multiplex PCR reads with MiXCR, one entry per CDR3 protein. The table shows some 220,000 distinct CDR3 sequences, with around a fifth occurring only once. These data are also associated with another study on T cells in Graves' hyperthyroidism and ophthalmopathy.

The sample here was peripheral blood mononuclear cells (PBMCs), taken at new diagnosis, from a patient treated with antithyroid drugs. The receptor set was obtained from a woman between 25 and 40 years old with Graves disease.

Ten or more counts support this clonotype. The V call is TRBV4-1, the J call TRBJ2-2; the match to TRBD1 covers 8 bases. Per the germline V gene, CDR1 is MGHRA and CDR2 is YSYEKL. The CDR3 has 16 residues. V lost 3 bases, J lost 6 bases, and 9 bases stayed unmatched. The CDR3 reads CASSHKGQGIAGELFF. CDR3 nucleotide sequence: TGCGCCAGCAGCCACAAAGGACAGGGCATCGCCGGGGAGCTGTTTTTT.

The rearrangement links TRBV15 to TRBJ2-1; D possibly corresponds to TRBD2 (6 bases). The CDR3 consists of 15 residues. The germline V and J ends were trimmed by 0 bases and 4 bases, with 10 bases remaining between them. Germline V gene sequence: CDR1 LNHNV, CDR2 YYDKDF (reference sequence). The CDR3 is CATSREASVYNEQFF. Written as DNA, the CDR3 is TGTGCCACCAGCAGAGAAGCTAGCGTGTACAATGAGCAGTTCTTC. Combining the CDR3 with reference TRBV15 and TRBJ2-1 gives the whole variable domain DAMVIQNPRYQVTQFGKPVTLSCSQTLNHNVMYWYQQKSSQAPKLLFHYYDKDFNNEADTPDNFQSRRPNTSFCFLDIRSPGLGDTAMYLCATSREASVYNEQFFGPGTRLTVL.

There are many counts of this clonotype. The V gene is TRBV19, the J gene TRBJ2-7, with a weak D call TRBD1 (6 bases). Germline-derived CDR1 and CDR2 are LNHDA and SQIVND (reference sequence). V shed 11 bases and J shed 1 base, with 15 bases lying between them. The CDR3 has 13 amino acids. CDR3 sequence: CASKSRGSYEQYF. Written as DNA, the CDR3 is TGTGCCTCAAAGAGCAGGGGTTCCTACGAGCAGTACTTC.

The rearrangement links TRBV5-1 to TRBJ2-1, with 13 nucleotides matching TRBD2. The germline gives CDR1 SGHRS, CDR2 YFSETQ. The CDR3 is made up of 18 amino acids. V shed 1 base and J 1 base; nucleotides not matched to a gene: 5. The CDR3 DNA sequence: TGCGCCAGCAGCTTGATACTAGCGGGAGGGAGGTCCTACAATGAGCAGTTCTTC. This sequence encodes CASSLILAGGRSYNEQFF. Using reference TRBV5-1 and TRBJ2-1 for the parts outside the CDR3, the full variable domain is KAGVTQTPRYLIKTRGQQVTLSCSPISGHRSVSWYQQTPGQGLQFLFEYFSETQRNKGNFPGRFSGRQFSNSRSEMNVSTLELGDSALYLCASSLILAGGRSYNEQFFGPGTRLTVL.

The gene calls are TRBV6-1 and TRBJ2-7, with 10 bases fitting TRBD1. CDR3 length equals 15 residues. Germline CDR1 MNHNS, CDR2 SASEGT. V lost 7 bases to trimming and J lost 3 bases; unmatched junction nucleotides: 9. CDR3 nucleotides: TGTGCCAGCACCCGGACCGGGACAGGGGACTACGAGCAGTACTTC. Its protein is CASTRTGTGDYEQYF.

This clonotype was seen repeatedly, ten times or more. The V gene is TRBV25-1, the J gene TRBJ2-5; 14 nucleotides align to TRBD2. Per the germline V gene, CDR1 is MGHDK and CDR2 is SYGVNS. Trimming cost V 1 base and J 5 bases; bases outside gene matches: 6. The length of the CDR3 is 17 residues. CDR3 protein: CASSESLGTSGSETQYF. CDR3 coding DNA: TGTGCCAGCAGTGAATCCCTCGGGACTAGCGGGAGCGAGACCCAGTACTTC.

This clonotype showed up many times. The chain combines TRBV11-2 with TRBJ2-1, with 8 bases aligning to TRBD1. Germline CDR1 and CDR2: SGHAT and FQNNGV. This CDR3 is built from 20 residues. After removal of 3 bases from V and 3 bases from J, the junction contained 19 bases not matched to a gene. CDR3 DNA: TGTGCCAGCAGCTTTGGCAAAGGCCCAGGACAGGGTTCTTTCTACAATGAGCAGTTCTTC. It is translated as CASSFGKGPGQGSFYNEQFF.

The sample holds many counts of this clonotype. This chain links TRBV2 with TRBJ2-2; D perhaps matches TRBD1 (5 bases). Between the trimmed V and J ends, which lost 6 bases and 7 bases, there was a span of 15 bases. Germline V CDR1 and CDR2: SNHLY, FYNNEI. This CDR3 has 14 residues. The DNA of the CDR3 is TGTGCCAGCAGGGAAACCAGGGATGGCGGGGAGCTGTTTTTT. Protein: CASRETRDGGELFF. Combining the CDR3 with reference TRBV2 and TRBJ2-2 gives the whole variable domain EPEVTQTPSHQVTQMGQEVILRCVPISNHLYFYWYRQILGQKVEFLVSFYNNEISEKSEIFDDQFSVERPDGSNFTLKIRSTKLEDSAMYFCASRETRDGGELFFGEGSRLTVL.

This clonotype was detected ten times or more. Here the CDR3 DNA reads TGTGCCAGCTCACCCCAGGGAGGAGGAGATTCACCCCTCCACTTT. The encoded protein is CASSPQGGGDSPLHF. V is TRBV18 and J is TRBJ1-6; D is perhaps TRBD1 (5 bases). The CDR3 runs to 15 residues. From germline, CDR1 is KGHSH and CDR2 LQKENI. The ends were cut back, 3 bases at V and 8 bases at J, with 14 bases in the middle.

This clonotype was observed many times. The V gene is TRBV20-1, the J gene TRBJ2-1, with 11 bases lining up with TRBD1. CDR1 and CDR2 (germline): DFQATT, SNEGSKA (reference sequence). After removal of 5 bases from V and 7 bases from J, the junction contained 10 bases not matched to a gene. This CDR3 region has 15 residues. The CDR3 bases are TGCAGTGCTCAGGACAGGGGGCGTTTCAAGAATGAGCAGTTCTTC. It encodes CSAQDRGRFKNEQFF.

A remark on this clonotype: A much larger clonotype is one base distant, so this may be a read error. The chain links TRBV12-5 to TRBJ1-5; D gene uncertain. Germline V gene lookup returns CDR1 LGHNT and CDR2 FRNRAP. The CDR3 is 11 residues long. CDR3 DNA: TGTGCTAGTGTGTCAGTTCAGTCCCAGCATTTT. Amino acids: CASVSVQSQHF.

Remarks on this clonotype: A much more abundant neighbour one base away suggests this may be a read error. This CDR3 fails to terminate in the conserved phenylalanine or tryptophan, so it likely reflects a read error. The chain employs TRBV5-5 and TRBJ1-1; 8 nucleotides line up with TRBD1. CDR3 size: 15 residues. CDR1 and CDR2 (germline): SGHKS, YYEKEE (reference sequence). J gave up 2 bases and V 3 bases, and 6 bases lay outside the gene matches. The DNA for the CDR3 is TGTGCCAGCAGCTGGAAACAGGGGGGAAACACTGAAGCTTTCTCT. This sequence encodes CASSWKQGGNTEAFS.

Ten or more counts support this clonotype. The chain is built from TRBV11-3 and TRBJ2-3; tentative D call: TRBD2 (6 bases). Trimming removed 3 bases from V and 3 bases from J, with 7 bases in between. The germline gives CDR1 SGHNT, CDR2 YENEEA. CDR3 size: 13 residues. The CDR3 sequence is CASSFRGTDTQYF. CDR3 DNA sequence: TGTGCCAGCAGCTTCCGGGGGACAGATACGCAGTATTTT.

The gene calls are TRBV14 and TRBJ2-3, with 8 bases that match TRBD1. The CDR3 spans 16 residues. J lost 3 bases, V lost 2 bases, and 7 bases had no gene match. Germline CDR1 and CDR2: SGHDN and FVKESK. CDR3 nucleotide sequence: TGTGCCAGCAGCCAACTACAGGGGGTCTGGACAGATACGCAGTATTTT. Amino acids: CASSQLQGVWTDTQYF.

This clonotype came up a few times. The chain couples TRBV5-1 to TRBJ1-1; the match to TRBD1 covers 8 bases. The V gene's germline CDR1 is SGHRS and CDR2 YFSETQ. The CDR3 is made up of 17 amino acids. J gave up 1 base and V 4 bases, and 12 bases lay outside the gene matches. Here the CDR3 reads CASSGDPGQVANTEAFF. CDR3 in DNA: TGCGCCAGCAGCGGCGATCCGGGACAGGTAGCGAACACTGAAGCTTTCTTT.

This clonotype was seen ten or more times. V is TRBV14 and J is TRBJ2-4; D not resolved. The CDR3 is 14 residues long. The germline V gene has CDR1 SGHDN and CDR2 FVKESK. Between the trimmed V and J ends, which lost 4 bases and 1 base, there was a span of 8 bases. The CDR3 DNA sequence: TGTGCCAGCAGCCGAACCCTGGCCAAAAACATTCAGTACTTC. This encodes CASSRTLAKNIQYF.

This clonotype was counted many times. The CDR3 spells CASSFVRKGASYNSPLHF. The CDR3 bases are TGTGCCAGCAGTTTTGTCCGAAAGGGGGCCAGCTATAATTCACCCCTCCACTTT. This sequence joins TRBV28 and TRBJ1-6; 7 bases align to TRBD1. There are 18 residues in the CDR3. Germline V gene sequence: CDR1 MDHEN, CDR2 SYDVKM. V shed 3 bases and J 3 bases; nucleotides not matched to a gene: 11.

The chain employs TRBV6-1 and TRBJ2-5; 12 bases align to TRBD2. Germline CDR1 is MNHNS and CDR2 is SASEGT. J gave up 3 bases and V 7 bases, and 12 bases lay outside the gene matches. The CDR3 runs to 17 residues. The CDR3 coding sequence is TGTGCCAGCACCTCATTGGGACTAGCGGGCCCGGAAGAGACCCAGTACTTC. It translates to CASTSLGLAGPEETQYF.

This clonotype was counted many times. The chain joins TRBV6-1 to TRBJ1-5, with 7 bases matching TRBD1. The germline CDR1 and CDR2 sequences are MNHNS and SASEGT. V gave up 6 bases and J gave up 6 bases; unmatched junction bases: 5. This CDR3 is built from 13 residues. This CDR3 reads CASRDRVFQPQHF. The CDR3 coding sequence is TGTGCCAGCAGAGACAGGGTCTTTCAGCCCCAGCATTTT.

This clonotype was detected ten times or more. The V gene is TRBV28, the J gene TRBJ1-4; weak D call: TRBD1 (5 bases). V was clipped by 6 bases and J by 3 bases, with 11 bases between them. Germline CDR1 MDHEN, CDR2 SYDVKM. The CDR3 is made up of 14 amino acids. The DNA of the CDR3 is TGTGCCAGCAGGGAGGCAGGGCCTAATGAAAAACTGTTTTTT. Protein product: CASREAGPNEKLFF.

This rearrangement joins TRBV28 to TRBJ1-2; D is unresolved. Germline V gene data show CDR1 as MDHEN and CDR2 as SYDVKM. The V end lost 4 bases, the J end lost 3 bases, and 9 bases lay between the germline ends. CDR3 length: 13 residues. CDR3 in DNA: TGTGCCAGCAGTTCCCGGGCGGACTATGGCTACACCTTC. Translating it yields CASSSRADYGYTF.